Sequencing of this T cell receptor (beta chain) was carried out in a study of radiotherapy plus CTLA-4 blockade in lung cancer. At the level of the study: Objective responses were seen in under 20% of patients, disease control in 31%. Study-wide results and limits: Tumor-derived TCR clones expanded in blood after radiotherapy plus ipilimumab. Interferon-beta, together with early blood T cell clone dynamics, reportedly best predicted response.

Clones were read by immunoSEQ multiplex PCR, and TCRdb kept only the in-frame ones, dropping some. The sample includes some 94,000 clones, roughly 80% seen only once; the top ten take roughly 25%. Trimming stripped 4 bases from V and 0 bases from J, with 7 bases between. Germline V gene sequence: CDR1 MNHNS, CDR2 SASEGT. The CDR3 is 14 amino acids. Alongside CTLA-4 blockade with ipilimumab, patients with chemo-refractory metastatic non-small-cell lung cancer received focal radiation. This clone was observed a few times. What it binds is unknown. This chain connects TRBV6-1 to TRBJ1-5, with no clear D. The material sequenced was peripheral blood, taken from a patient treated with radiotherapy plus ipilimumab. The receptor's source is a human donor with non-small cell lung cancer that progressed on radiotherapy plus ipilimumab. The CDR3 loop is CASSADRSNQPQHF. In nucleotides, the CDR3 is TGTGCCAGCAGTGCGGACCGTAGCAATCAGCCCCAGCATTTT.